The 6 T cell receptor beta chains given below trace back to one sample, sequenced in a study of blood T cells in healthy people across ages. The authors ran a second PCR of roughly 6 to 12 cycles using a sample-barcoded 5' primer and a J-beta primer mix. TCRdb reprocessed the 5' RACE reads with MiXCR, giving one entry per CDR3 protein. The data show around 1,000,000 distinct CDR3 sequences, with under 30% seen just once and 0.65% to 0.95% held by the top ten. Separately, the same data were catalogued under a study of T cells of mothers and their children.

The sample comprised blood. The receptors were sampled from a girl under 10 years old in good health.

There are a few counts of this clonotype. This chain joins TRBV28 and TRBJ2-5; D is undetermined. The end of the DNA is better explained by TRBJ2-7, so the J call may be wrong. Germline V gene lookup returns CDR1 MDHEN and CDR2 SYDVKM. The CDR3 is 16 amino acids. The CDR3 DNA follows: TGTGCCAGCACCCTAAGGTGGAGCGAAAGCTCCTACGAGCAGTACTTC. It codes for CASTLRWSESSYEQYF.

The V and J genes are TRBV29-1 and TRBJ2-5, with D uncertain. The J call may not be correct, given that the DNA end is closer to TRBJ2-1. Germline assignment: CDR1 SQVTM and CDR2 ANQGSEA. The CDR3 is made up of 12 amino acids. CDR3 sequence: CSVDWKTGEQFF. The CDR3 region has the DNA TGCAGCGTTGATTGGAAGACGGGTGAGCAGTTCTTC.

Only a few counts were recorded for this clonotype. The chain combines TRBV4-3 with TRBJ2-5; D unresolved. The end of the DNA fits TRBJ2-1 better, so the J call may be wrong. This CDR3 is 15 amino acids long. Germline loops: CDR1 LGHNA, CDR2 YSLEER. The DNA for the CDR3 is TGCGCCAGCAGCCAAGATCCTTCCAACCTCCGGGAGCAGTTCTTC. This codes for CASSQDPSNLREQFF.

The table lists this clonotype with a few counts. The J gene is TRBJ2-7, the V gene TRBV12-3 or TRBV12-4, with D hard to call. The V gene lost 5 bases and the J gene lost 1 base, with 9 bases spanning the gap. This CDR3 is 13 amino acids long. The CDR3 DNA sequence: TGTGCCAGCAGTAAAACCGGGTCCTACGAGCAGTACTTC. This gives the protein CASSKTGSYEQYF.

In the case of this clonotype: A read error may produce the germline difference seen at one junction end. The chain uses TRBV6-2 or TRBV6-3 and TRBJ2-2; D possibly corresponds to TRBD1 (5 bases). CDR1 is MNHEY and CDR2 is SVGEGT in the germline V gene. There are 13 residues in the CDR3. The CDR3 protein is CASSVTDTRELFF. CDR3 bases: TGTGCCAGCAGTGTGACGGACACCAGGGAGCTGTTTTTT.

CDR3 loop: CASSKTGLNEKLFF. DNA of the CDR3: TGCGCCAGCAGCAAGACAGGACTTAATGAAAAACTGTTTTTT. The J gene is TRBJ1-4, the V gene TRBV4-1, with D perhaps TRBD1 (6 bases). Germline V gene sequence: CDR1 MGHRA, CDR2 YSYEKL. V lost 5 bases and J 4 bases, leaving 11 bases between the germline ends. The CDR3 totals 14 residues.